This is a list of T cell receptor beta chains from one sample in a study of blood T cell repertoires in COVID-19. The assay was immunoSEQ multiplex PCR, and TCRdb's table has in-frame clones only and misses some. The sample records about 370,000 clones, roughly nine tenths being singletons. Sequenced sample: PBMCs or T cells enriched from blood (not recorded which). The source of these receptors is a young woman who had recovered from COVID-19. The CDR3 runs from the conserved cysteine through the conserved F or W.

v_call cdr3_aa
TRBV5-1 CASREGLAGNTGELFF
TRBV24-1 CATSDGSGSVAFF
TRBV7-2 CASSLERGRDYGYTF
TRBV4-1 CASSPSRDRSSNEQFF
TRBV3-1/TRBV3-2 CASSQVFGSTDTQYF
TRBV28 CASMPSPGTELNSPLHF
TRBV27 CASSSPGGRGNSPLHF
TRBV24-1 CATSDFPTGTGGNTIYF
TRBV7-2 CASSPGGYGYTF
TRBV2 CASSGLAGGPAGANVLTF
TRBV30 CAWSVLAWGTAANGYTF
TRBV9 CASSALDRGAYGYTF
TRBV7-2 CASSLDGGFGYTF
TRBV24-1 CATSDPGTGTGETQYF
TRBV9 CASRGANTEAFF
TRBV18 CASSPTGISGNTIYF
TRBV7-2 CASSPPGGGTEAFF
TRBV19 CASSRGGTNTGELFF
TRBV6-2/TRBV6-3 CASSYSSGRADTQYF
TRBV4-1 CASSQDRTSGNTIYF
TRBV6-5 CASSPSYYEQYF
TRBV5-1 CASSPNWGQGTEAFF
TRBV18 CASSPKGLAGVETQYF
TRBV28 CASRGDNTEAFF
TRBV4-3 CASSQDWAGLDEKLFF
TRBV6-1 CASSDQGLSYGYTF
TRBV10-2 CASATDRPNQPQHF
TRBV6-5 CASRSGTSPNQPQHF
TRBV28 CASSLGATNEKLFF
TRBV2 CASSGLAGVNGEQFF
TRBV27 CASSLSASTDTQYF
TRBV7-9 CASSARSSSSYEQYF
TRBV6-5 CASSLDRVVTEAFF
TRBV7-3 CASSQQSTDTQYF
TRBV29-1 CSVQGAHVTNTEAFF
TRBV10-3 CAISESTAGAPPDTQYF
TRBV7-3 CASSGTSGGYTDTQYF
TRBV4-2 CASSHTQGSSYEQYF
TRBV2 CASKVKGDSNQPQHF
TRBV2 CASSGTGWTEKLFF
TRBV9 CASSDDRDIQYF